These 19 T cell receptor beta chains share one sample of origin, sequenced in a study of regulatory T cells in long-lasting Graves disease. Time point meaning: newly diagnosed GD, antithyroid drugs for less than 3 months. Isolated PBMC RNA provided the starting material for the TCR library. Investigators prepared the TCR beta libraries by applying iRepertoire HTBI primers and Arm-PCR of CDR3 regions. TCRdb passed the multiplex PCR reads through MiXCR, listing each CDR3 protein once. The data hold hundreds of thousands of distinct CDR3 sequences, with over 15% observed a single time. The same sample was also used in a study of T cells in Graves' hyperthyroidism and ophthalmopathy.

The sequenced sample was peripheral blood mononuclear cells (PBMCs), obtained at new diagnosis, from a patient treated with antithyroid drugs. Every receptor here comes from a man between 35 and 55 years old with Graves disease.

This clonotype has a handful of counts. V and J are TRBV19 and TRBJ2-2; D gene unclear. CDR1 and CDR2 (germline): LNHDA, SQIVND (reference sequence). V lost 5 bases to trimming and J lost 0 bases, with 10 bases between them. The length of the CDR3 is 15 residues. The CDR3 DNA reads as TGTGCCAGTAGTCCACGACATACGAACACCGGGGAGCTGTTTTTT. Translation: CASSPRHTNTGELFF.

This clonotype has ten or more counts. The chain's CDR3 is CASSRGPDETQYF. As DNA, the CDR3 is TGTGCCTCAAGCAGGGGGCCGGATGAGACCCAGTACTTC. The rearrangement uses TRBV6-2 or TRBV6-3 and TRBJ2-5; 8 nucleotides line up with TRBD1. Germline assignment: CDR1 MNHEY and CDR2 SVGEGT. V shed 11 bases, J shed 5 bases, and the junction held 10 bases outside the gene matches. The CDR3 loop spans 13 amino acids.

This clonotype was observed at least ten times. V and J are TRBV28 and TRBJ2-4, with D uncertain. V was shortened by 5 bases and J by 5 bases, with 10 bases between the two germline ends. The CDR3 has 13 amino acids. CDR1 MDHEN and CDR2 SYDVKM come from the germline V gene. The CDR3: CASSTEPQNIQYF. The CDR3 DNA reads TGTGCCAGCAGTACAGAGCCCCAAAACATTCAGTACTTC.

The chain recombines TRBV29-1 with TRBJ1-2; tentative D call: TRBD1 (5 bases). With 6 bases removed from V and 4 bases from J, the gap between germline ends came to 15 bases. The germline V gene encodes CDR1 SQVTM and CDR2 ANQGSEA. The CDR3 runs to 13 residues. The CDR3 is CSVPQGGTYGYTF. The CDR3 DNA follows: TGCAGCGTCCCCCAAGGTGGGACCTATGGCTACACCTTC.

This clonotype was seen a handful of times. The CDR3 nucleotides are TGCAGTGCCCCGAGGGCTAGCGGGCCCCGGGATACGCAGTATTTT. The encoded protein is CSAPRASGPRDTQYF. This chain links TRBV20-1 with TRBJ2-3, with 8 nucleotides matching TRBD2. This CDR3 is built from 15 residues. Germline values: CDR1 DFQATT, CDR2 SNEGSKA (reference sequence). V trimming: 6 bases; J trimming: 6 bases; junction bases outside the gene matches: 14.

The chain has TRBV6-2 or TRBV6-3 and TRBJ2-4; no clear D. CDR1 and CDR2 from the germline V gene are MNHEY and SVGEGT. CDR3 length equals 15 residues. Trimming took 5 bases from V and 3 from J, leaving 14 bases between them. The CDR3: CASSDMLQGKNIQYF. For the CDR3, the DNA is TGTGCCAGCAGTGATATGTTACAAGGCAAAAACATTCAGTACTTC.

This clonotype was seen only a few times. The chain recombines TRBV6-2 or TRBV6-3 with TRBJ1-2; possibly TRBD1 for D (6 bases). The V gene's germline CDR1 is MNHEY and CDR2 SVGEGT. The CDR3 is 14 amino acids. V was shortened by 2 bases and J by 4 bases, with 11 bases between the two germline ends. The CDR3 coding sequence is TGTGCCAGCAGTTACCGGACAGCCCTCTATGGCTACACCTTC. Translated, it gives CASSYRTALYGYTF.

The CDR3 DNA reads TGTGCCAGCAGTGAAGGACAATGGAGATCACCCCTCCACTTT. Amino acid sequence: CASSEGQWRSPLHF. The chain carries TRBV25-1 and TRBJ1-6; D possibly corresponds to TRBD1 (5 bases). CDR1 and CDR2 (germline): MGHDK, SYGVNS. This CDR3 is 14 amino acids long. V lost 2 bases and J 10 bases, leaving 12 bases between the germline ends.

This clonotype has only a few counts. V gene TRBV4-3 combines with J gene TRBJ2-7; D is perhaps TRBD1 (5 bases). The CDR3 sequence is 15 residues long. The V end was cut by 4 bases, the J end by 1 base, with 14 bases between. CDR1 is LGHNA, CDR2 YSLEER, per germline. The CDR3, as DNA: TGCGCCAGCAGCCTCGCCCTGGGGCGATCCTACGAGCAGTACTTC. Protein product: CASSLALGRSYEQYF.

A word on this clonotype: It is likely a read error: a sequence one base away is far more abundant. This chain links TRBV27 with TRBJ2-3; a weak D match, TRBD1 (5 bases). Gene TRBJ2-7 matches the end of the DNA better, so the J call may be wrong. In germline, CDR1 is MNHEY, CDR2 SMNVEV (reference sequence). The CDR3 has 18 residues. Written as DNA, the CDR3 is TGTGCCAGCGGTTTATCCCCCATGGGGCAGGGTGTATCCTACGAGCAGTACTTC. As protein: CASGLSPMGQGVSYEQYF.

This clonotype was detected many times. The gene calls are TRBV6-2 or TRBV6-3 and TRBJ2-1, with D tentatively TRBD1 (5 bases). CDR3 length: 12 amino acids. Germline CDR1 and CDR2: MNHEY and SVGEGT. V lost 6 bases and J 5 bases, leaving 8 bases between the germline ends. The CDR3 nucleotides read TGTGCCAGCAGGGAGACAGACAATGAGCAGTTCTTC. Its translation is CASRETDNEQFF.

V gene TRBV6-1 combines with J gene TRBJ1-6; no clear D. Between the trimmed V and J ends, which lost 3 bases and 11 bases, there was a span of 11 bases. The germline V gene has CDR1 MNHNS and CDR2 SASEGT. CDR3 length: 13 residues. The CDR3 sequence: CASSDVFSAPLHF. The CDR3 nucleotides are TGTGCCAGCAGTGATGTGTTTTCCGCACCCCTCCACTTT.

The rearrangement joins TRBV2 to TRBJ2-3; 11 bases map to TRBD2. This CDR3 is 18 amino acids long. The germline CDR1 and CDR2 sequences are SNHLY and FYNNEI. V shed 6 bases and J 2 bases; nucleotides not matched to a gene: 13. DNA for the CDR3: TGTGCCAGCAGGGATAGTAAACTAGCGGGAGTAGACACAGATACGCAGTATTTT. As protein: CASRDSKLAGVDTDTQYF. The entire variable domain, with the rest obtained from reference TRBV2 and TRBJ2-3, is as follows: EPEVTQTPSHQVTQMGQEVILRCVPISNHLYFYWYRQILGQKVEFLVSFYNNEISEKSEIFDDQFSVERPDGSNFTLKIRSTKLEDSAMYFCASRDSKLAGVDTDTQYFGPGTRLTVL.

At least ten counts were recorded for this clonotype. The chain employs TRBV15 and TRBJ1-3; no clear D gene. In germline, CDR1 is LNHNV, CDR2 YYDKDF (reference sequence). There are 15 residues in the CDR3. The germline V and J ends were trimmed by 1 base and 5 bases, with 12 bases remaining between them. CDR3 nucleotides: TGTGCCACCAGCAGAGGAGGAGGGCTGAGAAACACCATATATTTT. The encoded protein is CATSRGGGLRNTIYF. The whole variable domain, filled in from reference TRBV15 and TRBJ1-3, reads DAMVIQNPRYQVTQFGKPVTLSCSQTLNHNVMYWYQQKSSQAPKLLFHYYDKDFNNEADTPDNFQSRRPNTSFCFLDIRSPGLGDTAMYLCATSRGGGLRNTIYFGEGSWLTVV.

Ten or more counts support this clonotype. The rearrangement links TRBV28 to TRBJ1-2; D is unclear. Germline CDR1 is MDHEN and CDR2 is SYDVKM. The CDR3 length is 14 residues. Trimming left V 6 bases short and J 4 bases short, with 15 bases between. The CDR3 bases are TGTGCCAGCAGAATAAGTCCAGTGGCCTATGGCTACACCTTC. It translates to CASRISPVAYGYTF.

As concerns this clonotype: This may stem from a read error, because a much larger clone lies one nucleotide away. The chain couples TRBV18 to TRBJ2-1; D is perhaps TRBD2 (5 bases). Germline CDR1 and CDR2: KGHSH and LQKENI. V shed 2 bases and J shed 10 bases, with 21 bases lying between them. This CDR3 has 16 residues. This CDR3 reads CASSPKKSGSTYEQFF. The CDR3 DNA reads as TGTGCCAGCTCACCAAAGAAAAGCGGTTCTACCTACGAGCAGTTCTTC.

The rearrangement links TRBV10-3 to TRBJ1-2; 8 bases fit TRBD1. Germline V gene data show CDR1 as ENHRY and CDR2 as SYGVKD. V dropped 6 bases and J dropped 7; count of bases not matched to a gene: 13. The CDR3 consists of 15 residues. The CDR3 nucleotides are TGTGCCATCAGCTCCACGACAGGGGAGTCGAGTGGCTACACCTTC. Its protein product is CAISSTTGESSGYTF.

The V call is TRBV5-1, the J call TRBJ1-2; 7 bases match TRBD1. The V gene end was trimmed by 5 bases and the J gene end by 7 bases; junction bases not matched to a gene: 11. Per the germline V gene, CDR1 is SGHRS and CDR2 is YFSETQ. The CDR3 has 14 residues. The CDR3 DNA sequence: TGCGCCAGCAGATCGGGACAGACCACTTCTGGCTACACCTTC. Residues: CASRSGQTTSGYTF.

The rearrangement links TRBV4-3 to TRBJ2-2; D not resolved. The CDR3 loop spans 15 amino acids. The V end was cut by 0 bases, the J end by 1 base, with 6 bases between. The germline V gene encodes CDR1 LGHNA and CDR2 YSLEER. The CDR3 loop is CASSQEAVNTGELFF. In DNA, the CDR3 is TGCGCCAGCAGCCAAGAGGCGGTGAACACCGGGGAGCTGTTTTTT.